This T cell receptor (beta chain) is from a study of shared clonotypes between healthy human individuals. Study in general: Donor ages ranged 18 to 49 years: a couple of women, a few men.

Trimming removed 6 bases at V and 7 bases at J, with 16 bases between. The CDR3 length is 13 residues. The germline CDR1 and CDR2 sequences are KGHSH and LQKENI. Clones were read by immunoSEQ multiplex PCR, and TCRdb kept only the in-frame ones, dropping some. The data show approximately 2,300,000 clones, 92% seen once. This TCR was sampled from a man between 18 and 29 years old in good health. Some clones in this sample may be carry-over from other donors' samples. The rearrangement joins TRBV18 to TRBJ2-7, with D tentatively TRBD2 (6 bases). Sequencing was performed on naive CD4+ T cells from PBMCs. Sample subset: CD45RA+ positively selected. The CDR3 region is CASSPMTAGEQYF. The CDR3 DNA sequence: TGTGCCAGCTCGCCGATGACGGCGGGGGAGCAGTACTTC.